These 8 T cell receptor beta chains came from one sample sequenced in a study of blood T cell repertoires in COVID-19. Method: immunoSEQ multiplex PCR; TCRdb's copy keeps in-frame clones and lacks some. The sample has 200,000 to 250,000 clones; 75% to 90% are singletons. Source material: PBMCs or T cells enriched from blood (not recorded which). All receptors come from a woman in her twenties or thirties who had been exposed to COVID-19.

A single count supports this clone. This chain uses TRBV24-1 with TRBJ2-7; perhaps TRBD1 as D (6 bases). The germline V gene encodes CDR1 KGHDR and CDR2 SFDVKD. Trimming took off 3 bases at V and 2 bases at J, with 7 bases between the two ends. The CDR3 contains 13 residues. The CDR3 sequence: CATSDEGAYEQYF. In DNA form, the CDR3 reads TGTGCCACCAGTGATGAGGGGGCCTACGAGCAGTACTTC.

In the case of this clone: Other DNA sequences in this specimen translate into the identical CDR3. This chain joins TRBV5-1 and TRBJ1-5, with D possibly matching TRBD1 (6 bases). The length of the CDR3 is 15 residues. Germline CDR1 and CDR2: SGHRS and YFSETQ. Trimming removed 4 bases at V and 0 bases at J, with 11 bases between. In DNA, the CDR3 is TGCGCCAGCAGCCCGACAGGTCATAGCAATCAGCCCCAGCATTTT. This gives the protein CASSPTGHSNQPQHF.

As concerns this clone: The same CDR3 arises from other DNA sequences in this sample as well. The V call is TRBV18, the J call TRBJ2-4; D may be TRBD2 (6 bases). V shed 2 bases and J shed 5 bases, with 22 bases lying between them. The CDR3 loop spans 18 amino acids. Germline CDR1 and CDR2: KGHSH and LQKENI. CDR3 loop: CASSPEKGLNLGENIQYF. The CDR3 region has the DNA TGTGCCAGCTCACCAGAAAAGGGACTGAACCTGGGAGAAAACATTCAGTACTTC.

This clone has only one observation. This chain joins TRBV5-1 and TRBJ1-3; 7 nucleotides align to TRBD1. J lost 4 bases, V lost 2 bases, and 6 bases had no gene match. This CDR3 spans 15 amino acids. Germline V CDR1 and CDR2: SGHRS, YFSETQ. The CDR3 coding sequence is TGCGCCAGCAGCTTCACAGGGGAGATGGGAAACACCATATATTTT. This gives the protein CASSFTGEMGNTIYF.

The chain joins TRBV6-6 to TRBJ1-3; possibly TRBD1 for D (6 bases). Between the trimmed V and J ends, which lost 7 bases and 2 bases, there was a span of 12 bases. CDR1 is MNHNY, CDR2 SVGAGI, per germline (reference sequence). The CDR3 is 14 amino acids. The CDR3 loop is CASKEGGAGNTIYF. The CDR3 DNA reads as TGTGCCAGCAAAGAAGGGGGAGCTGGAAACACCATATATTTT.

This chain joins TRBV9 and TRBJ1-4; D gene unclear. The germline gives CDR1 SGDLS, CDR2 YYNGEE. The CDR3 totals 13 residues. V was pared by 0 bases and J by 5 bases, with 5 bases between. Here the CDR3 reads CASSVALNEKLFF. The CDR3 region has the DNA TGTGCCAGCAGCGTAGCCCTCAATGAAAAACTGTTTTTT. The whole variable domain, filled in from reference TRBV9 and TRBJ1-4, reads DSGVTQTPKHLITATGQRVTLRCSPRSGDLSVYWYQQSLDQGLQFLIQYYNGEERAKGNILERFSAQQFPDLHSELNLSSLELGDSALYFCASSVALNEKLFFGSGTQLSVL.

The chain uses TRBV28 and TRBJ2-1; 7 bases align to TRBD2. CDR3 length: 17 residues. J was trimmed by 4 bases and V by 4 bases; bases with no gene match: 13. CDR1 is MDHEN and CDR2 is SYDVKM in the germline V gene. CDR3 region: CASSSGRESRSYNEQFF. CDR3 nucleotide sequence: TGTGCCAGCAGTTCTGGGAGGGAGAGTCGATCTTACAATGAGCAGTTCTTC. Looking up the rest from reference TRBV28 and TRBJ2-1 gives the full variable domain: DVKVTQSSRYLVKRTGEKVFLECVQDMDHENMFWYRQDPGLGLRLIYFSYDVKMKEKGDIPEGYSVSREKKERFSLILESASTNQTSMYLCASSSGRESRSYNEQFFGPGTRLTVL.

This chain's CDR3 is CASKSGGVYGYTF. The DNA of the CDR3 is TGTGCCAGCAAGTCGGGGGGGGTCTATGGCTACACCTTC. The V call is TRBV28, the J call TRBJ1-2; maybe TRBD1 (5 bases). CDR1 MDHEN and CDR2 SYDVKM come from the germline V gene. Trimming removed 7 bases from V and 4 bases from J, with 13 bases in between. The CDR3 contains 13 residues.